One sample yielded the 22 T cell receptor beta chains listed below, sequenced in a study of chemoradiotherapy in HPV16-positive cancers. The method was immunoSEQ multiplex PCR; TCRdb's version includes in-frame clones alone and lacks a portion of them. Here the sample spans around 12,000 clones, roughly 80% being singletons. This sample was taken from a patient who underwent chemoradiotherapy. The origin of the receptors is a human donor with HPV-associated anogenital cancer.

This clone has only a few counts. V and J are TRBV30 and TRBJ2-2; 9 bases line up with TRBD2. Germline V gene lookup returns CDR1 GTSNPN and CDR2 SVGIG (reference sequence). J gave up 6 bases and V 3 bases, and 20 bases lay outside the gene matches. The CDR3 contains 19 residues. The CDR3, as DNA: TGTGCCTGGAGAGGGGGGACAGCGCGTGCGGGGGGGCTTGCCGGGGAGCTGTTTTTT. Its translation is CAWRGGTARAGGLAGELFF.

This clone has more than one count but fewer than ten. The rearrangement uses TRBV11-3 and TRBJ2-2, with D hard to call. Germline-derived CDR1 and CDR2 are SGHNT and YENEEA. The CDR3 has 16 amino acids. V lost 2 bases to trimming and J lost 4 bases, with 14 bases between them. As DNA, the CDR3 is TGTGCCAGCAGCTTATTAATGGTGGGTGGCACCGGGGAGCTGTTTTTT. Residues: CASSLLMVGGTGELFF.

This clone occurred once. The chain has TRBV11-2 and TRBJ2-1, with TRBD1 matching 7 bases. The CDR3 has 14 residues. Germline V gives CDR1 SGHAT, CDR2 FQNNGV. V lost 6 bases to trimming and J lost 6 bases; unmatched junction nucleotides: 8. CDR3 loop: CASSRQGLGNEQFF. As DNA, the CDR3 is TGTGCCAGCAGTCGACAGGGCTTGGGCAATGAGCAGTTCTTC.

This chain links TRBV18 with TRBJ2-7; 9 positions agree with TRBD1. CDR1 and CDR2 (germline): KGHSH, LQKENI. The CDR3 runs 13 residues. V trimming: 3 bases; J trimming: 6 bases; junction bases outside the gene matches: 3. The CDR3 protein is CASSPRDRAEQYF. The CDR3 DNA reads as TGTGCCAGCTCACCGAGGGACAGGGCCGAGCAGTACTTC.

CDR3 sequence (DNA): TGTGCCATCAGTGATATCTTGGCAGGGACTAATGAAAAACTGTTTTTT. Translation: CAISDILAGTNEKLFF. This chain links TRBV10-3 with TRBJ1-4, with D possibly being TRBD1 (5 bases). This CDR3 comprises 16 residues. From germline, CDR1 is ENHRY and CDR2 SYGVKD. Trimming took off 3 bases at V and 2 bases at J, with 13 bases between the two ends.

This sequence joins TRBV12-5 and TRBJ1-1, with a possible D match to TRBD1 (5 bases). V lost 8 bases and J 4 bases, leaving 11 bases between the germline ends. Germline lookup yields CDR1 LGHNT and CDR2 FRNRAP. The CDR3 spans 12 residues. CDR3 nucleotide sequence: TGTGCTAGTCGGGGGGATGCCACTGAAGCTTTCTTT. It encodes CASRGDATEAFF. Based on the CDR3 plus reference TRBV12-5 and TRBJ1-1, the full variable domain is DARVTQTPRHKVTEMGQEVTMRCQPILGHNTVFWYRQTMMQGLELLAYFRNRAPLDDSGMPKDRFSAEMPDATLATLKIQPSEPRDSAVYFCASRGDATEAFFGQGTRLTVV.

This clone was picked up a small number of times. The chain is built from TRBV4-3 and TRBJ1-5; the D is unclear. Trimming left V 0 bases short and J 6 bases short, with 0 bases between. This CDR3 contains 11 residues. Germline V gives CDR1 LGHNA, CDR2 YSLEER. CDR3 DNA sequence: TGCGCCAGCAGCCAAGATCAGCCCCAGCATTTT. Encoded protein: CASSQDQPQHF.

This clone was observed a handful of times. Here the CDR3 reads CASSLGQNYEQYF. The CDR3 DNA reads as TGCGCCAGCAGCCTGGGACAGAACTACGAGCAGTACTTC. The chain recombines TRBV5-1 with TRBJ2-7, with 7 bases aligning to TRBD1. V lost 4 bases and J lost 3; bases outside the gene matches: 4. The germline CDR1 and CDR2 sequences are SGHRS and YFSETQ. The CDR3 has 13 residues.

The chain links TRBV19 to TRBJ1-1; the D gene is possibly TRBD1 (5 bases). Germline lookup yields CDR1 LNHDA and CDR2 SQIVND (reference sequence). This CDR3 has 14 amino acids. Trimming took 1 base from V and 5 from J, leaving 11 bases between them. This CDR3 reads CASSIVRGGTEAFF. CDR3 DNA: TGTGCCAGTAGTATAGTCCGGGGCGGGACTGAAGCTTTCTTT.

This clone appeared a few times. The J gene is TRBJ1-1, the V gene TRBV20-1; D remains ambiguous. The CDR3 has 11 amino acids. The V gene lost 5 bases and the J gene lost 0 bases, with 4 bases spanning the gap. From germline, CDR1 is DFQATT and CDR2 SNEGSKA (reference sequence). DNA of the CDR3: TGCAGTGCTGAGATGAACACTGAAGCTTTCTTT. It is translated as CSAEMNTEAFF.

The chain is built from TRBV18 and TRBJ2-7; D gene unclear. Germline lookup yields CDR1 KGHSH and CDR2 LQKENI. Deletions cut 4 bases from V and 9 bases from J, with 19 bases between. The CDR3 totals 14 residues. CDR3 in amino acids: CASSLKSGLLGQYF. The CDR3 nucleotides read TGTGCCAGCTCACTTAAGAGTGGCCTGTTAGGGCAGTACTTC.

This clone occurred a few times. The V and J genes are TRBV28 and TRBJ1-2; no definite D call. The V gene's germline CDR1 is MDHEN and CDR2 SYDVKM. The CDR3 sequence is 14 residues long. V was pared by 3 bases and J by 8 bases, with 16 bases between. The CDR3 is CASSFQGGYNGYTF. The CDR3 coding sequence is TGTGCCAGCAGTTTCCAAGGAGGGTACAACGGCTACACCTTC.

The chain combines TRBV7-2 with TRBJ1-2, with D tentatively TRBD1 (5 bases). Germline V CDR1 and CDR2: SGHTA, FQGNSA. Trimming cost V 5 bases and J 2 bases, with 9 bases left between them. This CDR3 region has 13 residues. The CDR3 protein is CASSSKGNYGYTF. The DNA for the CDR3 is TGTGCCAGCAGCAGCAAGGGGAACTATGGCTACACCTTC.

The V and J genes are TRBV10-3 and TRBJ1-1; TRBD1 might be the D (5 bases). Germline CDR1 and CDR2: ENHRY and SYGVKD. The CDR3 runs 15 residues. Trimming took off 5 bases at V and 0 bases at J, with 13 bases between the two ends. CDR3 in amino acids: CAISYGTPMNTEAFF. DNA of the CDR3: TGTGCCATCAGTTACGGGACTCCCATGAACACTGAAGCTTTCTTT.

This sequence joins TRBV7-8 and TRBJ1-2; 11 bases match TRBD1. CDR3 length: 17 residues. The V and J ends lost 1 base and 5 bases, in that order; junction bases with no gene match: 9. Germline V gene sequence: CDR1 SGHVS, CDR2 FQNEAQ. CDR3 coding DNA: TGTGCCAGCAGCTTAGTCCCGGACAGGGGGCGCTTTTATGGCTACACCTTC. This gives the protein CASSLVPDRGRFYGYTF.

V and J are TRBV5-1 and TRBJ2-2, with D perhaps matching TRBD2 (6 bases). CDR3 length equals 17 residues. Germline V gene lookup returns CDR1 SGHRS and CDR2 YFSETQ. The V end lost 3 bases, the J end lost 1 base, and 16 bases lay between the germline ends. The CDR3 DNA is TGCGCCAGCAGCTACGCAACCGGGAGCTGGAACACCGGGGAGCTGTTTTTT. Translating it yields CASSYATGSWNTGELFF.

The rearrangement uses TRBV4-1 and TRBJ1-5; D might be TRBD1 (6 bases). CDR1 is MGHRA, CDR2 YSYEKL, per germline. The CDR3 runs to 14 residues. V lost 0 bases and J 7 bases, leaving 10 bases between the germline ends. As DNA, the CDR3 is TGCGCCAGCAGCCAAGAAGGGGGAGGGCAGCCCCAGCATTTT. It encodes CASSQEGGGQPQHF.

This clone appeared a few times. The chain recombines TRBV6-1 with TRBJ2-7; 10 bases fit TRBD2. Germline CDR1 MNHNS, CDR2 SASEGT. With V trimmed by 0 bases and J by 12 bases, 5 bases remained unmatched. This CDR3 contains 13 residues. The CDR3 region is CASSEAPLAGVYF. CDR3 in DNA: TGTGCCAGCAGTGAAGCTCCCCTAGCGGGGGTGTACTTC.

Of note for this clone: Compared with germline, one end of the junction differs, possibly owing to a read error. The rearrangement links TRBV29-1 to TRBJ1-2; the D is unclear. CDR1 is SQVTM and CDR2 is ANQGSEA in the germline V gene. The CDR3 runs to 15 residues. CDR3 nucleotide sequence: TGCAGCGTCGAAGGCGAGGGCGCGATTGGTGGTGGCTACACCTTC. Translating it yields CSVEGEGAIGGGYTF.

The chain joins TRBV5-6 to TRBJ1-2; D uncertain. V was trimmed by 2 bases and J by 0 bases, leaving 5 bases between them. CDR3 length equals 13 residues. Germline CDR1 is SGHDT and CDR2 is YYEEEE. As DNA, the CDR3 is TGTGCCAGCAGCTTTACGACTAACTATGGCTACACCTTC. Encoded protein: CASSFTTNYGYTF.

The chain uses TRBV11-2 and TRBJ2-5, with 11 bases lining up with TRBD2. This CDR3 has 14 residues. The V gene's germline CDR1 is SGHAT and CDR2 FQNNGV. V gave up 4 bases and J gave up 5 bases; unmatched junction bases: 3. The chain's CDR3 is CASSYSGGAETQYF. The CDR3 nucleotides are TGTGCCAGCAGCTATAGCGGGGGGGCGGAGACCCAGTACTTC.

V and J are TRBV5-6 and TRBJ2-5; D remains unclear. Germline V CDR1 and CDR2: SGHDT, YYEEEE. The CDR3 runs 13 residues. Trimming left V 1 base short and J 3 bases short, with 7 bases between. CDR3 sequence reads: CASSLIVEETQYF. The CDR3 DNA reads as TGTGCCAGCAGCTTGATCGTTGAAGAGACCCAGTACTTC.